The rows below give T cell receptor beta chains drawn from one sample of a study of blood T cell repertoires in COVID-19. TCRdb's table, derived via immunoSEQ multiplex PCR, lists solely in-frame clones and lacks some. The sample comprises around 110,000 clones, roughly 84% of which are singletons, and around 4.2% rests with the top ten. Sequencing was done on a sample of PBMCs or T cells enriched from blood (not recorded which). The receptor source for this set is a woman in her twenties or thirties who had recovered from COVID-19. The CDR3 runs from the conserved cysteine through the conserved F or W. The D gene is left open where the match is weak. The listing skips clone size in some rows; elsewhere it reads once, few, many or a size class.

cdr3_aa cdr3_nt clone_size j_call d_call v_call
CASSPVATGFTEAFF TGTGCCAGCAGCCCGGTCGCGACAGGGTTCACTGAAGCTTTCTTT NA TRBJ1-1 TRBD1 TRBV7-3
CASSAPGLAGVGEQFF TGTGCCAGCAGTGCACCGGGACTAGCGGGAGTCGGTGAGCAGTTCTTC NA TRBJ2-1 TRBD2 TRBV2
CASSLTGGRLVNTEAFF TGTGCCAGCAGCTTAACGGGAGGCAGATTAGTGAACACTGAAGCTTTCTTT NA TRBJ1-1 NA TRBV11-2
CASSPRLAGGETQYF TGTGCCAGCAGTCCCAGGCTAGCGGGAGGAGAGACCCAGTACTTC NA TRBJ2-5 TRBD2 TRBV7-2
CASSLRSGRGRAYEQYF TGTGCCAGCAGCTTAAGGTCCGGCAGGGGACGCGCCTACGAGCAGTACTTC NA TRBJ2-7 NA TRBV11-2
CASSTGQGEAFF TGTGCCAGCTCAACCGGACAGGGCGAAGCTTTCTTT NA TRBJ1-1 TRBD1 TRBV18
CASSSGQGDNSPLHF TGTGCCAGCAGCTCGGGACAGGGGGATAATTCACCCCTCCACTTT once TRBJ1-6 TRBD1 TRBV5-8
CSAGAGTNYGYTF TGCAGCGCTGGAGCGGGGACTAACTATGGCTACACCTTC NA TRBJ1-2 NA TRBV29-1
CASSFGAGGGEQYF TGTGCCAGCAGTTTCGGGGCAGGGGGCGGCGAGCAGTACTTC NA TRBJ2-7 TRBD1 TRBV27
CAWSSLRQGVQGLRSEAFF TGTGCCTGGAGTTCTCTCCGGCAGGGGGTGCAGGGGCTTAGGTCTGAAGCTTTCTTT once TRBJ1-1 TRBD1 TRBV30
CASSLGHEQYF TGTGCCAGCAGCTTGGGGCACGAGCAGTACTTC NA TRBJ2-7 NA TRBV5-6
CASSATGQPTYGYTF TGTGCCAGCAGCGCAACCGGACAGCCAACTTATGGCTACACCTTC NA TRBJ1-2 NA TRBV7-2
CASRAAADTGELFF TGTGCCAGCCGTGCAGCGGCGGACACCGGGGAGCTGTTTTTT once TRBJ2-2 NA TRBV27
CASTKDSSPFYGYTF TGTGCCAGCACCAAGGACAGCTCACCCTTCTATGGCTACACCTTC NA TRBJ1-2 NA TRBV2
CATSGGGRAYEQYF TGTGCCACCAGCGGCGGCGGGAGGGCCTACGAGCAGTACTTC NA TRBJ2-7 TRBD2 TRBV15
CAMSGAGEQFF TGTGCCATGAGCGGGGCCGGAGAGCAGTTCTTC NA TRBJ2-1 TRBD2 TRBV28
CASTLLAGVVGELFF TGCGCCAGCACCCTCTTAGCGGGAGTGGTCGGGGAGCTGTTTTTT NA TRBJ2-2 TRBD2 TRBV5-1
CASSQDTGFNQPQHF TGTGCCAGCAGCCAAGATACAGGGTTCAATCAGCCCCAGCATTTT NA TRBJ1-5 NA TRBV4-2
CASSLRTGPNSPLHF TGTGCCAGCAGCCTAAGGACAGGCCCAAATTCACCCCTCCACTTT NA TRBJ1-6 TRBD1 TRBV3-1/TRBV3-2
CSVDVQGDYGYTF TGCAGCGTTGATGTACAGGGTGACTATGGCTACACCTTC NA TRBJ1-2 NA TRBV29-1
CASSKTSAGTDTQYF TGTGCCAGTAGTAAGACTAGCGCCGGCACAGATACGCAGTATTTT NA TRBJ2-3 TRBD2 TRBV19
CASSQGQGQGYTF TGCGCCAGCAGCCAAGGGCAGGGCCAGGGCTACACCTTC NA TRBJ1-2 NA TRBV4-3
CASSFLLAEQETQYF TGTGCCAGCAGCTTTTTACTAGCGGAACAAGAGACCCAGTACTTC once TRBJ2-5 TRBD2 TRBV11-1
CASSPTPRDEKLFF TGTGCCAGCAGCCCCACCCCGAGGGATGAAAAACTGTTTTTT NA TRBJ1-4 NA TRBV7-3
CASSSPGQGAGGNQPQHF TGTGCCAGCAGTTCTCCGGGACAGGGGGCGGGAGGCAATCAGCCCCAGCATTTT NA TRBJ1-5 TRBD1 TRBV6-2/TRBV6-3
CASSLVNTETQYF TGTGCCAGCAGCCTCGTTAACACAGAGACCCAGTACTTC NA TRBJ2-5 NA TRBV28
CASSHPWGGSSYNEQFF TGTGCCAGCAGCCACCCTTGGGGGGGCAGCTCCTACAATGAGCAGTTCTTC NA TRBJ2-1 NA TRBV5-4
CASSYSRSGEQFF TGTGCCAGCAGTTACTCGCGGTCCGGGGAGCAGTTCTTC NA TRBJ2-1 NA TRBV6-2/TRBV6-3
CATRGLASPGELFF TGTGCCACCAGGGGACTAGCTAGTCCCGGGGAGCTGTTTTTT NA TRBJ2-2 TRBD2 TRBV15